The sequence of this TCR beta chain was determined in a study of blood T cell repertoires in COVID-19. Study-wide context: The United States, Italy and Spain provided the acute and convalescent COVID-19 samples. T cells, B-cell-depleted T cells, or PBMCs provided the cDNA or gDNA that served as material.

The Seattle patients, enrolled during active infection, were followed longitudinally. Authors' processing steps: From reference gene primer amplification, estimates of nucleated cell counts were derived. Profiling relied on immunoSEQ multiplex PCR, and the TCRdb table lists in-frame clones only, not all of them. Clone size and V and J calls were adopted from that table, with D and trimming inferred from the DNA. Of 500,000 to 600,000 clones detected, around nine tenths appear once; the ten largest clones hold roughly 8.3%. The V segment lost 7 bases and the J segment 8 bases; nucleotides outside the gene matches: 14. This CDR3 spans 15 amino acids. Germline V gives CDR1 SGHAT, CDR2 FQNNGV.

The clonotype comes from a woman aged 45 to 65 with COVID-19, enrolled during active disease. This chain links TRBV11-2 with TRBJ2-1, with 7 bases that match TRBD2. The material sequenced was peripheral blood. In nucleotides, the CDR3 is TGTGCCAGCACCTACTCGGGACTACTTAGGTATGAGCAGTTCTTC. Its protein is CASTYSGLLRYEQFF.